This T cell receptor (beta chain) was captured in a study of blood T cell repertoires in COVID-19. In the study overall: The origin of the acute and convalescent COVID-19 samples was the United States, Italy and Spain. From T cells, B-cell-depleted T cells, or PBMCs came the material, which was cDNA or gDNA.

Per the authors' pipeline: Counts of nucleated cells, estimated from reference gene primer amplification, were obtained. The assay was immunoSEQ multiplex PCR, and TCRdb's table has in-frame clones only and misses some. That table furnishes V, J and clone size, whereas the DNA furnished D and trimming. The sample has approximately 170,000 clones; less than 90% are singletons. This TCR was recovered from a woman aged 45-65 years who had recovered from COVID-19. The specimen sequenced was PBMCs or T cells enriched from blood (not recorded which).

Here the CDR3 reads CASSPGQALTYGYTF. As DNA, the CDR3 is TGTGCCAGCTCACCGGGACAGGCCCTCACCTATGGCTACACCTTC. The chain recombines TRBV18 with TRBJ1-2, with 8 bases fitting TRBD1. CDR3 size: 15 residues. V was clipped by 3 bases and J by 4 bases; unmatched bases: 7. From germline, CDR1 is KGHSH and CDR2 LQKENI. Complete variable domain (other parts from reference TRBV18 and TRBJ1-2): NAGVMQNPRHLVRRRGQEARLRCSPMKGHSHVYWYRQLPEEGLKFMVYLQKENIIDESGMPKERFSAEFPKEGPSILRIQQVVRGDSAAYFCASSPGQALTYGYTFGSGTRLTVV.